This T cell receptor beta chain was retrieved from a study of immune evolution from preneoplasia to lung adenocarcinoma. Findings of the study overall: Later-stage lesions seemingly showed higher T cell density and diversity than normal lung. From normal lung to invasive adenocarcinoma, top clone frequencies appeared to decrease.

Comments on this clone: Its antigen is not identified.

The V gene end was trimmed by 5 bases and the J gene end by 3 bases; junction bases not matched to a gene: 16. The CDR3 length is 17 residues. Per the germline V gene, CDR1 is MNHEY and CDR2 is SMNVEV (reference sequence). Patients had resection in Japan or China between about 2014 and 2017. H&E slides confirmed each diagnosis, reviewed by two pathologists independently. The data were produced by immunoSEQ multiplex PCR, yet TCRdb's version contains in-frame clones alone and is incomplete. The data contain 4,000 to 6,000 clones, about 81% of them singletons. The chain employs TRBV27 and TRBJ2-7; 7 bases are a match to TRBD2. The sequence came from a person aged 50 or older with lung adenocarcinoma. Input material: FFPE normal lung tissue adjacent to the tumor. The CDR3 protein is CASSPDSPNSGNYEQYF. In nucleotides, the CDR3 is TGTGCCAGCAGTCCGGACTCCCCGAACAGCGGGAACTACGAGCAGTACTTC.